One and the same sample provided the 9 T cell receptor beta chains below, sequenced in a study of T-cell memory formation after mild COVID-19. TCRdb re-called the 5' RACE reads through MiXCR, storing one row per CDR3 protein. Here the sample spans over 300,000 distinct CDR3 sequences, around 20% being singletons. Source material: PBMCs or a T cell subset sorted from them (not recorded which). These receptors were taken from a young man who had mild COVID-19 (a few samples of this study predate the infection). Cell type and time point are not known.

Many counts were recorded for this clonotype. J is TRBJ2-5 and V is TRBV6-1; 7 bases are shared with TRBD1. This CDR3 contains 18 residues. Germline assignment: CDR1 MNHNS and CDR2 SASEGT. Unmatched junction bases numbered 15, after V lost 0 bases and J lost 5 bases. This CDR3 is CASSEALVAFSQGETQYF. The DNA for the CDR3 is TGTGCCAGCAGTGAAGCTTTGGTAGCGTTCTCACAGGGGGAGACCCAGTACTTC.

As regards this clonotype: The junction and the germline gene differ at one end; a read error may be behind it. J is TRBJ2-1 and V is TRBV2; TRBD1 agrees at 8 bases. The CDR3 loop spans 11 amino acids. The germline gives CDR1 SNHLY, CDR2 FYNNEI. DNA of the CDR3: TGTGCCAGCCGAAGATTCGACAGGGGATTGTTC. Its translation is CASRRFDRGLF.

This clonotype appeared a single time. The chain employs TRBV5-6 and TRBJ2-1; 9 positions agree with TRBD2. Germline V CDR1 and CDR2: SGHDT, YYEEEE. Trimming at V came to 4 bases and at J to 10 bases, leaving 15 bases not matched to a gene. This CDR3 region has 16 residues. The CDR3 coding sequence is TGTGCCAGCAGCCTGGGCTGGCGGGGGGGACCCAAAGAGCAGTTCTTC. Its protein product is CASSLGWRGGPKEQFF.

The chain combines TRBV11-1 with TRBJ2-1, with TRBD1 matching over 10 bases. Germline loops: CDR1 SGHAT, CDR2 FQDESV (reference sequence). CDR3 size: 16 residues. V lost 5 bases to trimming and J lost 7 bases; unmatched junction nucleotides: 11. The CDR3 nucleotides are TGTGCCAGCAGCCTCCTAGGGACAGGGGTTAATAATGAGCAGTTCTTC. Encoded protein: CASSLLGTGVNNEQFF.

This clonotype was recorded at least ten times. The chain carries TRBV20-1 and TRBJ1-5; maybe TRBD1 (6 bases). This CDR3 has 14 amino acids. Germline V lookup: CDR1 DFQATT, CDR2 SNEGSKA (reference sequence). V lost 3 bases to trimming and J lost 5 bases, with 14 bases between them. The CDR3 loop is CSASAGDRYQPQHF. The CDR3 DNA reads TGCAGTGCTAGTGCAGGGGATAGGTATCAGCCCCAGCATTTT.

The gene calls are TRBV6-5 and TRBJ1-5, with a tentative D call TRBD1 (5 bases). Trimming took off 3 bases at V and 4 bases at J, with 7 bases between the two ends. This CDR3 has 13 amino acids. CDR1 is MNHEY, CDR2 SVGAGI, per germline. CDR3 loop: CASSYKGNQPQHF. The CDR3 DNA follows: TGTGCCAGCAGTTATAAGGGGAATCAGCCCCAGCATTTT.

The chain carries TRBV12-3 or TRBV12-4 and TRBJ2-4; no clear D. Trimming left V 3 bases short and J 0 bases short, with 9 bases between. This CDR3 spans 15 amino acids. The CDR3 reads CASSFAHLAKNIQYF. The CDR3 DNA follows: TGTGCCAGCAGTTTCGCCCACCTAGCCAAAAACATTCAGTACTTC.

CDR3 sequence: CASSGGALGTEAFF. The DNA for the CDR3 is TGTGCCAGCTCAGGGGGCGCGTTGGGCACTGAAGCTTTCTTT. The chain links TRBV12-3 or TRBV12-4 to TRBJ1-1; 8 positions match TRBD1. The CDR3 is made up of 14 amino acids. The ends lost 8 bases at V and 4 bases at J; junction bases unmatched: 9.

This chain uses TRBV20-1 with TRBJ2-4; either TRBD1 or TRBD2 may fit D (7 bases each). CDR1 DFQATT and CDR2 SNEGSKA come from the germline V gene (reference sequence). Deletions cut 6 bases from V and 3 bases from J, with 24 bases between. The CDR3 extends over 17 amino acids. In nucleotides, the CDR3 is TGCAGTGCCTGGGGGTGGGAGGGGGCTAGTGGCAAAAACATTCAGTACTTC. It specifies CSAWGWEGASGKNIQYF.